The 18 T cell receptor beta chains below were found in one sample sequenced in a study of identical twins. TCRdb re-analysed the 5' RACE reads in MiXCR, keeping a single row per CDR3 protein. The table shows 1.5 million to 2 million distinct CDR3 sequences, with roughly a third occurring only once. Material for sequencing was cord blood. Receptors originate from a newborn girl in good health.

This clonotype came up many times. This rearrangement joins TRBV28 to TRBJ2-5, with D tentatively TRBD2 (5 bases). The CDR3 runs 14 residues. From germline, CDR1 is MDHEN and CDR2 SYDVKM. Between the trimmed V and J ends, which lost 1 base and 4 bases, there was a span of 10 bases. CDR3 sequence (DNA): TGTGCCAGCAGTTTATTTGTGGCGGGAGAGACCCAGTACTTC. This translates into CASSLFVAGETQYF.

The gene calls are TRBV12-3 or TRBV12-4 and TRBJ2-5; 9 positions match TRBD2. The CDR3 length is 17 residues. V lost 4 bases, J lost 1 base, and 10 bases stayed unmatched. The CDR3 is CASSWGTSSPLQETQYF. The CDR3 bases are TGTGCCAGCAGTTGGGGGACTAGCTCTCCGCTCCAAGAGACCCAGTACTTC.

The chain carries TRBV20-1 and TRBJ1-2, with 8 bases that match TRBD1. J lost 0 bases, V lost 5 bases, and 2 bases had no gene match. The germline V gene has CDR1 DFQATT and CDR2 SNEGSKA (reference sequence). The CDR3 length is 13 residues. CDR3 bases: TGCAGTGCTGGACAGGGCTCTAACTATGGCTACACCTTC. Its translation: CSAGQGSNYGYTF.

In its sample, this clonotype was seen a few times. CDR3 DNA sequence: TGTGCCAGCAGCCTTAGCGGGAGATCCCACGAGCAGTACTTC. Its protein product is CASSLSGRSHEQYF. The chain joins TRBV5-4 to TRBJ2-5; 9 nucleotides align to TRBD2. The DNA end lines up better with TRBJ2-7; the J call may be wrong. This CDR3 region has 14 residues. Germline CDR1 is SGHNT and CDR2 is YYREEE (reference sequence).

In its sample, this clonotype was seen a few times. The rearrangement uses TRBV19 and TRBJ1-2; TRBD1 matches at 8 bases. CDR1 and CDR2 from the germline V gene are LNHDA and SQIVND (reference sequence). V was clipped by 6 bases and J by 0 bases; unmatched bases: 6. The CDR3 sequence is 15 residues long. The CDR3 region is CASSIRDRPNYGYTF. CDR3 DNA: TGTGCCAGTAGCATCCGGGACAGGCCTAACTATGGCTACACCTTC.

A word on this clonotype: A much more abundant neighbour one base away suggests this may be a read error. This rearrangement joins TRBV29-1 to TRBJ2-7, with D tentatively TRBD1 (6 bases). This CDR3 spans 14 amino acids. Per the germline V gene, CDR1 is SQVTM and CDR2 is ANQGSEA. Trimming cost V 6 bases and J 2 bases, with 17 bases left between them. Written as DNA, the CDR3 is TGCAGCGTCCGTGGGACAACTGGAACCTACGAGCAGTACTTC. Its protein is CSVRGTTGTYEQYF.

This clonotype was seen a handful of times. V is TRBV28 and J is TRBJ1-2; a weak D match, TRBD1 (6 bases). Trimming removed 3 bases at V and 4 bases at J, with 15 bases between. Looked up from germline, CDR1 is MDHEN and CDR2 is SYDVKM. This CDR3 has 15 amino acids. CDR3 loop: CASSLTGFMGYGYTF. The CDR3 DNA reads TGTGCCAGCAGTTTGACAGGATTTATGGGCTATGGCTACACCTTC.

V usage is TRBV7-9 and J usage is TRBJ1-1; 8 nucleotides match TRBD1. This CDR3 has 17 amino acids. Germline CDR1 and CDR2: SEHNR and FQNEAQ (reference sequence). The V segment lost 5 bases and the J segment 0 bases; nucleotides outside the gene matches: 11. This CDR3 is CASSRLTGVLMNTEAFF. In DNA, the CDR3 is TGTGCCAGCAGCCGGTTGACAGGGGTACTCATGAACACTGAAGCTTTCTTT.

This chain links TRBV6-9 with TRBJ2-7; TRBD2 is a possible D gene (6 bases). There are 16 residues in the CDR3. Per germline, CDR1 MNHGY and CDR2 SVAAGI. The ends were cut back, 2 bases at V and 6 bases at J, with 20 bases in the middle. The CDR3 sequence is CASSYEVAGPTSEQYF. The DNA for the CDR3 is TGTGCCAGCAGTTATGAGGTGGCGGGACCCACCTCCGAGCAGTACTTC.

The chain recombines TRBV20-1 with TRBJ2-2; the D is unclear. The CDR3 is 13 amino acids. Trimming took 6 bases from V and 1 from J, leaving 9 bases between them. CDR1 and CDR2 (germline): DFQATT, SNEGSKA (reference sequence). DNA for the CDR3: TGCAGTGCCGGGCGACTGAACACCGGGGAGCTGTTTTTT. This sequence encodes CSAGRLNTGELFF.

The chain carries TRBV2 and TRBJ2-5; 7 bases map to TRBD2. The CDR3 totals 15 residues. J was trimmed by 11 bases and V by 3 bases; bases with no gene match: 15. Germline assignment: CDR1 SNHLY and CDR2 FYNNEI. The CDR3 reads CASSDFAGVYNEQYF. CDR3 nucleotide sequence: TGTGCCAGCAGTGACTTCGCGGGAGTCTACAATGAGCAGTACTTC.

J is TRBJ2-1 and V is TRBV6-1; 11 positions agree with TRBD2. V shed 10 bases, J shed 6 bases, and the junction held 8 bases outside the gene matches. This CDR3 is 14 amino acids long. Germline V gives CDR1 MNHNS, CDR2 SASEGT. The CDR3 DNA is TGTGCCACCAGCCTAGCGGGAGGTCCCAATGAGCAGTTCTTC. Translating gives CATSLAGGPNEQFF.

The V call is TRBV21-1, the J call TRBJ1-2. TRBV21-1 has pseudogene status. This CDR3 has 16 residues. CDR3 in amino acids: CASSKSRQRATGCYTF. As DNA, the CDR3 is TGTGCCAGCAGCAAATCGAGACAACGGGCCACCGGATGCTACACCTTC.

This clonotype is a singleton in its sample. The chain is built from TRBV20-1 and TRBJ2-7, with TRBD2 matching 9 bases. The J call may be faulty, since TRBJ2-5 better matches the DNA end. The V gene's germline CDR1 is DFQATT and CDR2 SNEGSKA (reference sequence). The CDR3 spans 12 residues. CDR3 DNA: TGCAGTGCTACTAGCGGGGAGGAGACCCAGTACTTC. Translated: CSATSGEETQYF.

V gene TRBV15 combines with J gene TRBJ1-4; D call uncertain. Germline V CDR1 and CDR2: LNHNV, YYDKDF (reference sequence). V was cut by 0 bases and J by 4 bases, with 12 bases left in between. The CDR3 spans 16 residues. The CDR3 protein is CATSRDSLQSNEKLFF. For the CDR3, the DNA is TGTGCCACCAGCAGAGATTCACTACAGAGTAATGAAAAACTGTTTTTT.

For this clonotype: One end of the junction is discordant with germline, which a read error may explain. The chain uses TRBV7-2 and TRBJ1-2; no reliable D call. The CDR3 has 12 amino acids. Germline lookup yields CDR1 SGHTA and CDR2 FQGNSA. This CDR3 is CASSQDGYGYAF. The CDR3 DNA follows: TGTGCCAGCAGCCAGGACGGCTATGGCTACGCCTTC.

The chain combines TRBV11-3 with TRBJ2-1; D is perhaps TRBD2 (6 bases). Germline values: CDR1 SGHNT, CDR2 YENEEA. CDR3 size: 17 residues. The ends were cut back, 1 base at V and 5 bases at J, with 18 bases in the middle. The CDR3 protein is CASSLGQVTGVHNEQFF. As DNA, the CDR3 is TGTGCCAGCAGCTTAGGCCAAGTCACGGGGGTTCACAATGAGCAGTTCTTC.

The chain is built from TRBV20-1 and TRBJ2-3; 10 nucleotides match TRBD2. In germline, CDR1 is DFQATT, CDR2 SNEGSKA (reference sequence). V gave up 3 bases and J gave up 4 bases; unmatched junction bases: 4. The CDR3 loop spans 14 amino acids. CDR3 coding DNA: TGCAGTGCTAGGCCTAGCGGGGGCCCAGATACGCAGTATTTT. Its translation is CSARPSGGPDTQYF.